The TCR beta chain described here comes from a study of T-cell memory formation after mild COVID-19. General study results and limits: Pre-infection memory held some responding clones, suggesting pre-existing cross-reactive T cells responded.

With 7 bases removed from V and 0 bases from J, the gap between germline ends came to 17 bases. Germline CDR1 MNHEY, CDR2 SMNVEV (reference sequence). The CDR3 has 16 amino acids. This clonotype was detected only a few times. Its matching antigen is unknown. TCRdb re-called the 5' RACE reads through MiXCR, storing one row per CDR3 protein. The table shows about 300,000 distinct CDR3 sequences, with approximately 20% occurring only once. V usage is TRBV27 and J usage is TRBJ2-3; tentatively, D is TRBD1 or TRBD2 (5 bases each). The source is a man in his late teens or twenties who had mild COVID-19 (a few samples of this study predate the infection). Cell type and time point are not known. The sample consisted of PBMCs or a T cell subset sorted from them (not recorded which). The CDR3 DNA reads TGTGCCAGCATCAATAGAGGGACCTCTAGCACAGATACGCAGTATTTT. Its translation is CASINRGTSSTDTQYF.